The following is a T cell receptor (beta chain) sequence with its context. Trimming removed 1 base from V and 3 bases from J, with 7 bases in between. Per the germline V gene, CDR1 is SGHRS and CDR2 is YFSETQ. The CDR3 spans 13 residues. This sample stems from a study of CD8+ T cells in alopecia areata. RNA, once extracted, was reverse transcribed into cDNA for use as the sequencing template. Data came from immunoSEQ multiplex PCR; TCRdb stores just in-frame clones and leaves some out. The repertoire holds about 200,000 clones, with around 62% as singletons. The sample was CD4+ T cells sorted from blood, taken at week 0. The clonotype was recovered from a human donor with alopecia areata. The chain joins TRBV5-1 to TRBJ1-2; no clear D gene. CDR3 residues: CASSLNGDYGYTF. Written as DNA, the CDR3 is TGCGCCAGCAGCTTGAACGGGGACTATGGCTACACCTTC.